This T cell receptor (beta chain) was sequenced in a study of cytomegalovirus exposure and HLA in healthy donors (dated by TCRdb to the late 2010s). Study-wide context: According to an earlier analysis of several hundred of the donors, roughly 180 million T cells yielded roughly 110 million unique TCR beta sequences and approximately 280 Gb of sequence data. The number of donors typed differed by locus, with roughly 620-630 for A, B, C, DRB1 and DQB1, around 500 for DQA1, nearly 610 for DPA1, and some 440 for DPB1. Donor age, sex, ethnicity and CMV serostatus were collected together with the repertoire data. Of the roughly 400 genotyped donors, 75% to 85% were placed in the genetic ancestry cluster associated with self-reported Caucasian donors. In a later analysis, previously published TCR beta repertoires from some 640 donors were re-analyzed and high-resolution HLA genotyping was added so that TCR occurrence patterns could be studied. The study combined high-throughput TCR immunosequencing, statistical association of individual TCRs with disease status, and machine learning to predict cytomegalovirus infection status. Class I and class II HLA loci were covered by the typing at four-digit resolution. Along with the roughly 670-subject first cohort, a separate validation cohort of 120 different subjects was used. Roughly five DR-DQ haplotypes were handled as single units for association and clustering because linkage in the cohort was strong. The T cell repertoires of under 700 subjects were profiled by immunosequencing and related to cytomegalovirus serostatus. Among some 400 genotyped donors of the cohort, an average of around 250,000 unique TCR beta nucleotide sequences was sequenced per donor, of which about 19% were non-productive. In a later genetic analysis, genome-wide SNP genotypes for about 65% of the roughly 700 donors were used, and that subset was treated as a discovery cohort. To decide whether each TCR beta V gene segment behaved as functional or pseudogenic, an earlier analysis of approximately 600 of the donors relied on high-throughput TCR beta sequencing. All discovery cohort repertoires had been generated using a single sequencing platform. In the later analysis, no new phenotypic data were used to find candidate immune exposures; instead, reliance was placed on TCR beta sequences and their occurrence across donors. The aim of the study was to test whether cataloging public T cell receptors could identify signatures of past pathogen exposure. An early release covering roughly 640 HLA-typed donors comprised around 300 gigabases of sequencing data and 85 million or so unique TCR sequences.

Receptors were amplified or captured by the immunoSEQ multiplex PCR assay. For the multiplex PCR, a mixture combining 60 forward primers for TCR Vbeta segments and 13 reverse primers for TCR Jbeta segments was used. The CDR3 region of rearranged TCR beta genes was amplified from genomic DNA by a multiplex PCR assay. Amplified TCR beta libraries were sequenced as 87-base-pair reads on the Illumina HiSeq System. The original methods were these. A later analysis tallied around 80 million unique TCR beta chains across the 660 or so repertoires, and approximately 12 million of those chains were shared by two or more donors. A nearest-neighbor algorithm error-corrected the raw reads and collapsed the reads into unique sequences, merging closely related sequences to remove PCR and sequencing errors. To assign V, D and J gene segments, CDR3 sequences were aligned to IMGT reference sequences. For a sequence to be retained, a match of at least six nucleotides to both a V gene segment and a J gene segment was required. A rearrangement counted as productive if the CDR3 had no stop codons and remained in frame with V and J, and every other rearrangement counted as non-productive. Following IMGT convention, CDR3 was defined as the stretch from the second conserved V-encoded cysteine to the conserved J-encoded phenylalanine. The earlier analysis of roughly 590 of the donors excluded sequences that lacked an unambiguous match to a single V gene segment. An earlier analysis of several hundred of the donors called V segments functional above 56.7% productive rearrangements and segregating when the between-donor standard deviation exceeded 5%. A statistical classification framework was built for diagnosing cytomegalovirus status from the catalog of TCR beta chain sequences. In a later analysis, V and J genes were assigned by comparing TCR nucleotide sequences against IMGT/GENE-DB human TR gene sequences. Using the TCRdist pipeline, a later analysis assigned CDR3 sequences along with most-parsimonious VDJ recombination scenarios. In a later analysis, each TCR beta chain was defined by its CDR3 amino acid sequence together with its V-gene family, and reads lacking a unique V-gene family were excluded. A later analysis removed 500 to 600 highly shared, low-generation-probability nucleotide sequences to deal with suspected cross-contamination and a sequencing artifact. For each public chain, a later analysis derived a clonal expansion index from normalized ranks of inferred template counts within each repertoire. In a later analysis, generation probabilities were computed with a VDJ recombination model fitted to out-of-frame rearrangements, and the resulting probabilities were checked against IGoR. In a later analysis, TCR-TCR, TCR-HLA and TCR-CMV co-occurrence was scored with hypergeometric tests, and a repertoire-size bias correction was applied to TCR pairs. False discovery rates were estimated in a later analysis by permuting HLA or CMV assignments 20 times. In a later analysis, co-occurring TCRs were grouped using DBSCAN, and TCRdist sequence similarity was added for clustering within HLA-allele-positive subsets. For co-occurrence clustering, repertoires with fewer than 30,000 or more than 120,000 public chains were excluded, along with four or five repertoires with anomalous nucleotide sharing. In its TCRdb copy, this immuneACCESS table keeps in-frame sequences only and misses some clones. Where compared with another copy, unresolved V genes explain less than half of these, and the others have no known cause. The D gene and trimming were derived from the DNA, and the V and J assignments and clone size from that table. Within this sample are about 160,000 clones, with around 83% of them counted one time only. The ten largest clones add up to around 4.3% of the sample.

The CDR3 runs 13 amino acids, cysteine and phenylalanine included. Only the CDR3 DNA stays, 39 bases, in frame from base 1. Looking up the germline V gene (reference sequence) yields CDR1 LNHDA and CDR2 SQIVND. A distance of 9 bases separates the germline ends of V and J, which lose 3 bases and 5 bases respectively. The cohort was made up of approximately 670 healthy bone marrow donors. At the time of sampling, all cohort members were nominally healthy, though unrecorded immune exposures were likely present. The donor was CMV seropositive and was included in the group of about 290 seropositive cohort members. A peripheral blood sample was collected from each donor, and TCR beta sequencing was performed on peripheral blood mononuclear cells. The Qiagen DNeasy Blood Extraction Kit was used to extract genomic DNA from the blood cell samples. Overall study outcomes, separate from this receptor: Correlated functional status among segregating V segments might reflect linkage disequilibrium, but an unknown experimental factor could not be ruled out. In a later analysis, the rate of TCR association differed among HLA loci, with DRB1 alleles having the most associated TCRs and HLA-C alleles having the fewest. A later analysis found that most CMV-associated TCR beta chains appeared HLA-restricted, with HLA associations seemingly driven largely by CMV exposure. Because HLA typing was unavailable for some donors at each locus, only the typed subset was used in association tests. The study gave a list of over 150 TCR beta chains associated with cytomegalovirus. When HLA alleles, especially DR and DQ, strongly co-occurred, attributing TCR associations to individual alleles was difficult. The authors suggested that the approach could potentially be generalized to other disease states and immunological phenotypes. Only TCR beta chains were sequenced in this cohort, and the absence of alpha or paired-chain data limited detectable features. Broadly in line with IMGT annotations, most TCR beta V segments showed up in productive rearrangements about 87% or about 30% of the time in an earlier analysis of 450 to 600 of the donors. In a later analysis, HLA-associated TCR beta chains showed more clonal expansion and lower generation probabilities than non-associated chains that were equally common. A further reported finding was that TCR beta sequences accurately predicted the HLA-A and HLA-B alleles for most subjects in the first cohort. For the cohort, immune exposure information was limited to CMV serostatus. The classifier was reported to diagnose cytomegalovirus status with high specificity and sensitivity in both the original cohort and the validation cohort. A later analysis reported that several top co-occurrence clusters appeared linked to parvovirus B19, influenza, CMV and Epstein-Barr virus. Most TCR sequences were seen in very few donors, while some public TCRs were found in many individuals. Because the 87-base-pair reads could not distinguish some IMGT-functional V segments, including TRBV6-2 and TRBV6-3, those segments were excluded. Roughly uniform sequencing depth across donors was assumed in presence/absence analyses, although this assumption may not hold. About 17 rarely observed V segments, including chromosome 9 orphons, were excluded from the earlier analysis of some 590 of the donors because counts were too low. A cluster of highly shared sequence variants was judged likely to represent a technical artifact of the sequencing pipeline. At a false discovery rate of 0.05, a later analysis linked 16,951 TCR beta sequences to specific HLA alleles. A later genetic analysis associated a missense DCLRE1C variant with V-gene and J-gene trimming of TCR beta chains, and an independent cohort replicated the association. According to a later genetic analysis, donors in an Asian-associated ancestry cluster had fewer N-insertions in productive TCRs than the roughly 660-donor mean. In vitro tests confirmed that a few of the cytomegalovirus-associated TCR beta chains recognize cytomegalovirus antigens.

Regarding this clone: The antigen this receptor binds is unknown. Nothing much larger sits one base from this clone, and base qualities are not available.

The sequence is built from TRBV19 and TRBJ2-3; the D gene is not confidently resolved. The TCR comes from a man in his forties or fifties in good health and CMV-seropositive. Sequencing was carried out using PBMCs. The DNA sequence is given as TGTGCCAGTAGTATCGGTAGTGGAGATACGCAGTATTTT. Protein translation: CASSIGSGDTQYF.